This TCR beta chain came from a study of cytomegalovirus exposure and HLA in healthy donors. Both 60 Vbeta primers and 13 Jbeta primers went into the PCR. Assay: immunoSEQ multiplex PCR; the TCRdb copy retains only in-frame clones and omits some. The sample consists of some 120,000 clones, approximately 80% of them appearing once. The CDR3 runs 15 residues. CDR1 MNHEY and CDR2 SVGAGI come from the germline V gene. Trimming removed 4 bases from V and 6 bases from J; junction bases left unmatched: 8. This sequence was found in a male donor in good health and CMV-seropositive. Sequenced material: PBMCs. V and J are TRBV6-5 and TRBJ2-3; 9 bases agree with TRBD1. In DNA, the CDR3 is TGTGCCAGCAGTTCCCGGGACAGGGTGAGGGATACGCAGTATTTT. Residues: CASSSRDRVRDTQYF.